This TCR beta chain was recovered during a study of brain metastases from non-small cell lung cancer. Turning to this clone: Its matching antigen is unknown.

Broader study findings: Metastases had sparse T cells but largely shared repertoires with primaries. Brain metastases had lower T-cell infiltration than primary tumors.

TCRdb keeps only in-frame clones here, not all; method: immunoSEQ multiplex PCR. The data contain roughly 2,000 clones, about 87% of them singletons. The trim removed 2 bases at V and 11 bases at J, leaving 0 bases unmatched. CDR3 length: 11 amino acids. Germline CDR1 is SNHLY and CDR2 is FYNNEI. Source material: tissue from a brain metastasis. The receptor was derived from a donor aged 40 or older with non-small cell lung cancer. The V call is TRBV2, the J call TRBJ1-5; TRBD1 matches at 7 bases. This chain's CDR3 is CASSETGAQHF. CDR3 DNA sequence: TGTGCCAGCAGTGAAACAGGGGCCCAGCATTTT.